This T cell receptor beta chain originates from a study of blood T cell repertoires in COVID-19. Study information: Material from acute and convalescent COVID-19 was sourced from the United States, Italy and Spain.

Method: immunoSEQ multiplex PCR; TCRdb's copy keeps in-frame clones and lacks some. The repertoire includes a few hundred thousand clones, approximately 80% of them detected once, and approximately 1.3% sits in the top ten. Germline loops: CDR1 SNHLY, CDR2 FYNNEI. Trimming took 8 bases from V and 4 from J; bases not matched to a gene: 10. The CDR3 is 15 amino acids. The source is a middle-aged woman who had recovered from COVID-19. The specimen sequenced was peripheral blood. The chain joins TRBV2 to TRBJ1-1; 10 nucleotides line up with TRBD1. CDR3 residues: CASGYAGTGVTEAFF. The CDR3 DNA reads as TGTGCCAGCGGATATGCCGGGACAGGGGTCACTGAAGCTTTCTTT.